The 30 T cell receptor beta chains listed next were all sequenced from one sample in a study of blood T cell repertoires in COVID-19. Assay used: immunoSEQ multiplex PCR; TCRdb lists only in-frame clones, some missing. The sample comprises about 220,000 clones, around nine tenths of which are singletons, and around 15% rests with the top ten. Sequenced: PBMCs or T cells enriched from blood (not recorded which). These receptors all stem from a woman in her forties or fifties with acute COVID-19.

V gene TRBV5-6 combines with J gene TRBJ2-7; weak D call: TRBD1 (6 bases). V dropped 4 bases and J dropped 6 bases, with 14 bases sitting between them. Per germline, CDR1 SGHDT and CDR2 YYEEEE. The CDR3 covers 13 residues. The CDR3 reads CASSVRQVSEQYF. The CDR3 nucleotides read TGTGCCAGCAGCGTAAGACAGGTTAGCGAGCAGTACTTC.

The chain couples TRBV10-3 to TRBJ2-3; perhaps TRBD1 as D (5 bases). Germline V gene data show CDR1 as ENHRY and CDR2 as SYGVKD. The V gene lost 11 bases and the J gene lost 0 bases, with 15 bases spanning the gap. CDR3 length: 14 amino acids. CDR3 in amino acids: CAVTAIFSTDTQYF. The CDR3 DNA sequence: TGTGCCGTGACAGCGATTTTTAGCACAGATACGCAGTATTTT.

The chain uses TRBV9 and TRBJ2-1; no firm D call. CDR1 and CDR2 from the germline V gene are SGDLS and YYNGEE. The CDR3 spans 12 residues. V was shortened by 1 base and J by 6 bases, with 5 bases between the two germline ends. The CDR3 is CASSVRSNEQFF. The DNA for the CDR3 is TGTGCCAGCAGCGTACGTAGCAATGAGCAGTTCTTC.

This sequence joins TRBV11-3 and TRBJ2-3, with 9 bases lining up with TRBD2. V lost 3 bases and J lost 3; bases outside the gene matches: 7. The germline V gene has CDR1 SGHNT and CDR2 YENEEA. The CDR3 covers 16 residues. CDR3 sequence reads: CASSLFSGSETDTQYF. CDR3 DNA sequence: TGTGCCAGCAGCTTGTTTAGCGGGAGTGAAACAGATACGCAGTATTTT.

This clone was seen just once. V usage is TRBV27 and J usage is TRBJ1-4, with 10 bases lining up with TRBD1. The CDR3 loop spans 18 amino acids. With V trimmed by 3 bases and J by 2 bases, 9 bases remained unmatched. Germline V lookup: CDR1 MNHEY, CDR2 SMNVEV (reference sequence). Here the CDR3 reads CASSFGPGQGLTNEKLFF. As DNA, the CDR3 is TGTGCCAGCAGTTTCGGGCCGGGACAGGGGCTTACTAATGAAAAACTGTTTTTT.

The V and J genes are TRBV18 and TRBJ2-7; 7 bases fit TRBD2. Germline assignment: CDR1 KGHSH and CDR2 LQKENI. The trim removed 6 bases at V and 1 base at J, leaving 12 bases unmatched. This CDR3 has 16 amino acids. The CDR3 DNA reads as TGTGCCAGCTCCCCTAATGGGGCGGGAGTATCCTACGAGCAGTACTTC. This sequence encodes CASSPNGAGVSYEQYF. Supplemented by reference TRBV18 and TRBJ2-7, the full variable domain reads NAGVMQNPRHLVRRRGQEARLRCSPMKGHSHVYWYRQLPEEGLKFMVYLQKENIIDESGMPKERFSAEFPKEGPSILRIQQVVRGDSAAYFCASSPNGAGVSYEQYFGPGTRLTVT.

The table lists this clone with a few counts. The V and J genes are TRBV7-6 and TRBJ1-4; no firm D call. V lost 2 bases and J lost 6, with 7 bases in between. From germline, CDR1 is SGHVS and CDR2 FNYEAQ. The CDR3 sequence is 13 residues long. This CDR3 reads CASSLMTHEKLFF. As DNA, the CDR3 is TGTGCCAGCAGCTTAATGACACATGAAAAACTGTTTTTT.

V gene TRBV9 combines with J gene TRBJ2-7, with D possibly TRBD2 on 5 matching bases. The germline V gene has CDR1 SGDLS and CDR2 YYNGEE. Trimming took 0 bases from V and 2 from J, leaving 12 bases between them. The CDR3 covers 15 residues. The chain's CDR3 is CASSVVANPAYEQYF. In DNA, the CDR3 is TGTGCCAGCAGCGTAGTAGCGAACCCCGCCTACGAGCAGTACTTC.

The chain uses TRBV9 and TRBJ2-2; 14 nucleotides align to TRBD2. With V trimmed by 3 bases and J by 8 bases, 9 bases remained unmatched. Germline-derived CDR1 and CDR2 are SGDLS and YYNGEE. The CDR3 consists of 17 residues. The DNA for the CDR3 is TGTGCCAGCAGCGCAAAACCGGGACTAGCGGGAGAAGGGGAGCTGTTTTTT. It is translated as CASSAKPGLAGEGELFF.

The CDR3 coding sequence is TGTGCCAGCAGCCGGACAGGGTTCGCGAACACCGGGGAGCTGTTTTTT. As protein: CASSRTGFANTGELFF. The genes are TRBV5-4 and TRBJ2-2; 8 bases fit TRBD1. The CDR3 is made up of 16 amino acids. Losses at the gene ends were 4 bases for V and 0 bases for J; bases not matched to a gene: 5. Germline-derived CDR1 and CDR2 are SGHNT and YYREEE (reference sequence).

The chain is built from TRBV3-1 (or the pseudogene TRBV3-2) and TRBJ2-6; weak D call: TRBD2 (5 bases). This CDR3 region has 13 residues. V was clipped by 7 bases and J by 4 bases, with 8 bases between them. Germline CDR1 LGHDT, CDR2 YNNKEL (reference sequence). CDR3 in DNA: TGTGCCAGCATGAGGAGGGGGGCCAACGTCCTGACTTTC. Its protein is CASMRRGANVLTF.

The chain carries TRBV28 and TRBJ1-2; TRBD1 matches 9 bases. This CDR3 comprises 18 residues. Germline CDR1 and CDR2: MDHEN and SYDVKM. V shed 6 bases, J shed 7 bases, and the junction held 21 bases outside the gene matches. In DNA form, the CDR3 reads TGTGCCAGCAGAAAACCTGGGACAGGGTACGGCCGGGGGGGTGGCTACACCTTC. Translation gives CASRKPGTGYGRGGGYTF.

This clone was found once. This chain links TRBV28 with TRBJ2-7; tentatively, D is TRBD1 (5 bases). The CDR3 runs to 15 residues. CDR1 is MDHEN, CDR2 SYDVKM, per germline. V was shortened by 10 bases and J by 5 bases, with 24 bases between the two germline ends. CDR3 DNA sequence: TGTGCCATCGATCTTGGTAGGGGAACCGTGAACGAGCAGTACTTC. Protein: CAIDLGRGTVNEQYF.

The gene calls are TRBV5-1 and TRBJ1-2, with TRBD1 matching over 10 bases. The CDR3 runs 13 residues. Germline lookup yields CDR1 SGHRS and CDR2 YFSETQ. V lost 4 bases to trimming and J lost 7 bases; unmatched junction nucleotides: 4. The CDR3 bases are TGCGCCAGCAGCGGGACAGGGGACGCTGGCTACACCTTC. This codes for CASSGTGDAGYTF.

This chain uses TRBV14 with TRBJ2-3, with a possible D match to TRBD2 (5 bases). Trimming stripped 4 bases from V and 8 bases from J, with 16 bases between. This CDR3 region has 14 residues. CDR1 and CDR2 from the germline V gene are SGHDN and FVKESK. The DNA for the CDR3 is TGTGCCAGCAGCCTCCGTGGTGGTGCGGGTACGCAGTATTTT. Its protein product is CASSLRGGAGTQYF.

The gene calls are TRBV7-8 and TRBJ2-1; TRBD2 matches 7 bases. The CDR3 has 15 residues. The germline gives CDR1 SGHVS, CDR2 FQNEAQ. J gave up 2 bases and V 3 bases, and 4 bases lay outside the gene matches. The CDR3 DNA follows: TGTGCCAGCAGCTTTGGGCGGGAGCCCTACAATGAGCAGTTCTTC. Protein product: CASSFGREPYNEQFF.

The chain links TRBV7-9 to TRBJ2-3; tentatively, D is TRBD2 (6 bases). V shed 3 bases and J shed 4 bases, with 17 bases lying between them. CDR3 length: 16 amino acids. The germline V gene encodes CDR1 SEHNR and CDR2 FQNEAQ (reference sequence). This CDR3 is CASSLGDRGGPDTQYF. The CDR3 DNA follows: TGTGCCAGCAGCTTGGGTGATAGGGGAGGCCCAGATACGCAGTATTTT.

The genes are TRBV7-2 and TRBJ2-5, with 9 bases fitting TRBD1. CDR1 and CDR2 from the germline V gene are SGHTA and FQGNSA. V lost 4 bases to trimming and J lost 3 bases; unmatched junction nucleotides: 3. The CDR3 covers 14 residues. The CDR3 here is CASSSTGGEETQYF. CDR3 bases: TGTGCCAGCAGCTCGACAGGGGGGGAAGAGACCCAGTACTTC.

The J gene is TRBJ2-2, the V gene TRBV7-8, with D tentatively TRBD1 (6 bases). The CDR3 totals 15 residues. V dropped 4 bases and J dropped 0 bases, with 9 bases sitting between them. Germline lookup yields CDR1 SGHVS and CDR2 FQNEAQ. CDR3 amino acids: CASSYWTANTGELFF. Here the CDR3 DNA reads TGTGCCAGCAGCTATTGGACAGCGAACACCGGGGAGCTGTTTTTT. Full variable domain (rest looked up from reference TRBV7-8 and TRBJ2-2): GAGVSQSPRYKVAKRGQDVALRCDPISGHVSLFWYQQALGQGPEFLTYFQNEAQLDKSGLPSDRFFAERPEGSVSTLKIQRTQQEDSAVYLCASSYWTANTGELFFGEGSRLTVL.

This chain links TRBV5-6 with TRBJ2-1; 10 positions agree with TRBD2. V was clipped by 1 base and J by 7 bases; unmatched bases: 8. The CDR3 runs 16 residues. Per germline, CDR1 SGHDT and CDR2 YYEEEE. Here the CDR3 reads CASSLLGLALENEQFF. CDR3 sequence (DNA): TGTGCCAGCAGCTTGCTGGGACTAGCGTTGGAGAATGAGCAGTTCTTC.

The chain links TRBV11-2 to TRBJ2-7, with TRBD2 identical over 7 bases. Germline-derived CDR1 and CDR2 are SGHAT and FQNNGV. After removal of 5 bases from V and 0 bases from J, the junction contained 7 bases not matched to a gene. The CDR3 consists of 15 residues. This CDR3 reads CASSEERGSSYEQYF. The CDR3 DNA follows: TGTGCCAGCAGCGAGGAGCGGGGTAGCTCCTACGAGCAGTACTTC.

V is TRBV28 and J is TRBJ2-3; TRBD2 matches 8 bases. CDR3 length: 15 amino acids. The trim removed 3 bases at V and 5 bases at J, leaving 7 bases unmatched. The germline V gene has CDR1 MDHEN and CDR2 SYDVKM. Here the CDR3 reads CASSFPAGAGDTQYF. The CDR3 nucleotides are TGTGCCAGCAGTTTTCCAGCGGGAGCCGGAGATACGCAGTATTTT.

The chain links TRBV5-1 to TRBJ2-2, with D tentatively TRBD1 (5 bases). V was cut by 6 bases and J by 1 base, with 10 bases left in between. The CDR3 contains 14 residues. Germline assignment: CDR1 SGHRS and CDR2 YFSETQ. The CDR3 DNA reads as TGCGCCAGCATGATAGGGGTGAACACCGGGGAGCTGTTTTTT. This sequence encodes CASMIGVNTGELFF. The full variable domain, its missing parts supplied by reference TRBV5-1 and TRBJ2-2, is KAGVTQTPRYLIKTRGQQVTLSCSPISGHRSVSWYQQTPGQGLQFLFEYFSETQRNKGNFPGRFSGRQFSNSRSEMNVSTLELGDSALYLCASMIGVNTGELFFGEGSRLTVL.

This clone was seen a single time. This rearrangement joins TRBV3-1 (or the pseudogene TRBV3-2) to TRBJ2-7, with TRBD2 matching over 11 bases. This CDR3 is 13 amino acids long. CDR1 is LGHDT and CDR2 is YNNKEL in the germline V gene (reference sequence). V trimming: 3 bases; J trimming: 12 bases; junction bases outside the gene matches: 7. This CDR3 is CASSQIRLAGLYF. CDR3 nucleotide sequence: TGTGCCAGCAGCCAGATCCGACTAGCGGGACTGTACTTC.

The CDR3 region has the DNA TGTGCCAGCAGCTCCTTAGCAGGGGGCCGAAACACCATATATTTT. Translation gives CASSSLAGGRNTIYF. This chain uses TRBV7-2 with TRBJ1-3; 8 positions agree with TRBD1. The CDR3 contains 15 residues. Germline trimming cut 4 bases from V and 5 bases from J; bases unmatched to any gene: 7. The V gene's germline CDR1 is SGHTA and CDR2 FQGNSA.

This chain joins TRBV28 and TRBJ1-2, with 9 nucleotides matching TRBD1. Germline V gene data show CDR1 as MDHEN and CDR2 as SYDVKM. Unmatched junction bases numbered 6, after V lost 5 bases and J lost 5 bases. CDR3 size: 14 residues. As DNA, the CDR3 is TGTGCCAGCAGTCAAACAGGGGGCCCATATGGCTACACCTTC. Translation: CASSQTGGPYGYTF.

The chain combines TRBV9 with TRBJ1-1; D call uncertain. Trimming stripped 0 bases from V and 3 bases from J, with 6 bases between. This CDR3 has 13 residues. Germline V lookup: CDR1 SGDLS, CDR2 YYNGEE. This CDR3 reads CASSVGTDTEAFF. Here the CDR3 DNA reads TGTGCCAGCAGCGTAGGAACAGACACTGAAGCTTTCTTT.

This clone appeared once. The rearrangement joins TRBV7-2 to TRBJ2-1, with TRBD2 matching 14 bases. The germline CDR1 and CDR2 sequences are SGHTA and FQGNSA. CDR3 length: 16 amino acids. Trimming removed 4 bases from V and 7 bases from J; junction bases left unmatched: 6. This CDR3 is CASSSRLAGGTNEQFF. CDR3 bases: TGTGCCAGCAGCTCCCGACTAGCGGGAGGGACGAATGAGCAGTTCTTC.

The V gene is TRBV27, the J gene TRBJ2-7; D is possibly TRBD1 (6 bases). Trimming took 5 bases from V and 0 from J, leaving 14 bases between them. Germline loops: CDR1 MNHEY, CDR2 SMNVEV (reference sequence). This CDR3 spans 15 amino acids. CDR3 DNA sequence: TGTGCCAGCAGTCCCAGGGGACCCCTCTCCTACGAGCAGTACTTC. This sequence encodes CASSPRGPLSYEQYF.

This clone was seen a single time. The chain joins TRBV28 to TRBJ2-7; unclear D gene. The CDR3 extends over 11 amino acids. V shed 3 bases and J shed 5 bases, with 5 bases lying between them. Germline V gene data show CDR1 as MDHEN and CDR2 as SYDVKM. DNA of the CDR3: TGTGCCAGCAGTTTCTTTGACGAGCAGTACTTC. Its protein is CASSFFDEQYF.